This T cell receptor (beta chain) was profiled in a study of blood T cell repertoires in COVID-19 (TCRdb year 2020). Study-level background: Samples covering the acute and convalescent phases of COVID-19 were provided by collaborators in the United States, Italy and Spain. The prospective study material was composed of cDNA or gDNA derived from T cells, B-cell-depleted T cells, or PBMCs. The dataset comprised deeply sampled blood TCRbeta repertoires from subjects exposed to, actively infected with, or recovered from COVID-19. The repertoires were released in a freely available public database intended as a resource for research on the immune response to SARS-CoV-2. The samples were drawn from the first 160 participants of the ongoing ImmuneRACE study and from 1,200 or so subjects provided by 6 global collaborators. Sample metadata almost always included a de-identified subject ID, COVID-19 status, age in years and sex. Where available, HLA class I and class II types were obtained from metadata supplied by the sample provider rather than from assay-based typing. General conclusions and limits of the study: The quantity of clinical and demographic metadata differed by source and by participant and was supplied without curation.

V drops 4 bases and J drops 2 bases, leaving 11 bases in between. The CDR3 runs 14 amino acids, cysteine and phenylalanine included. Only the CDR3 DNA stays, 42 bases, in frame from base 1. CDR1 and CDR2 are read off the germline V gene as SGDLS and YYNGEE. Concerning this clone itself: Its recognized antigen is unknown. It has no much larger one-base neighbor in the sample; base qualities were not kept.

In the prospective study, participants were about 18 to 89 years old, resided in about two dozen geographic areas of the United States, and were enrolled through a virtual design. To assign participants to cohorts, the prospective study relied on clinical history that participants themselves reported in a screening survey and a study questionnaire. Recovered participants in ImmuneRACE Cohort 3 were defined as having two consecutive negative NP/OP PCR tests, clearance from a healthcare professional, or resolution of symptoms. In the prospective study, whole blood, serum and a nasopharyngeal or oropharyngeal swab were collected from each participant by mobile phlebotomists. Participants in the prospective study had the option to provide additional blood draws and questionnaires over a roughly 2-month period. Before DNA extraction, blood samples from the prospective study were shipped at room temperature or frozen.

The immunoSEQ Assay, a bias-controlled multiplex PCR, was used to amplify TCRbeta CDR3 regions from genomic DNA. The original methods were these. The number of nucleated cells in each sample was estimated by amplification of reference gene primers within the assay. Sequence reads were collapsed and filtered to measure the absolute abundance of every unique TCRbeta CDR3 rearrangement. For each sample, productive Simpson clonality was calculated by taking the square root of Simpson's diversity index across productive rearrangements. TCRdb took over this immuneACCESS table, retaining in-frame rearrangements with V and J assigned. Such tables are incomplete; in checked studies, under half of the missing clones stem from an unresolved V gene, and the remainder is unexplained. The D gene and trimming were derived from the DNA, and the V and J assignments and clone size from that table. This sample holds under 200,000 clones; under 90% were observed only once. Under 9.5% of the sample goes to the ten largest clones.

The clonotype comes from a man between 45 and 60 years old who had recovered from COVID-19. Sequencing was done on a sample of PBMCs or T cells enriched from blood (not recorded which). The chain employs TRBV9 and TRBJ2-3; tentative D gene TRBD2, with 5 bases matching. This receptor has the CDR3 CASSLGLATDTQYF. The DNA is TGTGCCAGCAGCCTAGGTCTAGCCACAGATACGCAGTATTTT.